A selection of T cell receptor beta chains follows, all from one sample in a study of patients and donors after allogeneic stem cell transplantation. TCRdb ran MiXCR on the RT-PCR reads and lists one entry per CDR3 protein. The repertoire consists of about 24,000 distinct CDR3 sequences, with 42% occurring once and the leading ten covering 60% to 85%. Sequencing was carried out using blood, either unsorted or a sorted T cell fraction (not recorded which). These TCRs come from a human donor who was either an allogeneic HSCT recipient or a stem cell or donor lymphocyte infusion donor (not recorded which). It is not recorded whose cells these are; they may come from a transplant donor. The CDR3 runs from the conserved cysteine through the conserved F or W. Clone size is shown for a subset of rows, as once, few, many or a class of expanded clone.

>TRBJ2-2|TRBV29-1|NA
CIPDAASGSSGELFF
>TRBJ2-1|TRBV24-1|NA
CATSDWTSGGYNEQFF
>TRBJ2-7|TRBV5-6|NA
CASSRYSTEQYF
>TRBJ1-1|TRBV12-3/TRBV12-4|NA
CASCFRLMNTEAFF
>TRBJ2-7|TRBV24-1|NA
CATSDPGEGQGINEQYF
>TRBJ2-1|TRBV29-1|few
CSVDIAYNEQFF
>TRBJ1-1|TRBV20-1|few
CSARVKVRTGSVWAFF
>TRBJ1-6|TRBV6-5|NA
CASRTRDYLQPLHF
>TRBJ1-1|TRBV14|few
CASSPGTGMARDTEAFF
>TRBJ2-3|TRBV11-2|NA
CASSQRTASTDTQYF
>TRBJ1-2|TRBV5-1|few
CASSLGDRLINYGYTF
>TRBJ2-1|TRBV12-3/TRBV12-4|few
CASSYGNEQFF
>TRBJ1-1|TRBV7-3|few
CASSSGGVGEAFF
>TRBJ1-4|TRBV4-1|few
CASDRANRGDVEKLFF
>TRBJ2-6|TRBV20-1|NA
CSARVIGFSGANVLTF